The rows below give T cell receptor beta chains drawn from one sample of a study of blood T cells in healthy people across ages. TCRdb reprocessed the 5' RACE reads with MiXCR, giving one entry per CDR3 protein. The table lists some 1.5 million distinct CDR3 sequences, about 30% of them singletons. The sequenced material came from blood. All receptors come from a young woman in good health. Each CDR3 is given with its conserved first and last residue. D genes are given only for firm matches. Expanded clones get a size class; other rows say once, few or many, or leave the size out.

j_call clone_size v_call d_call cdr3_aa cdr3_nt
TRBJ2-4 . TRBV10-3 . CAMKSQVSNEQYF TGTGCCATGAAATCCCAAGTGTCTAATGAGCAGTACTTC
TRBJ2-3 . TRBV19 TRBD1 CASSPPGQGEYTQYF TGTGCCAGTAGTCCTCCGGGACAGGGCGAATATACGCAGTATTTT
TRBJ1-4 . TRBV6-5 . CASRETGYGDEELFF TGTGCCAGCAGGGAAACAGGGTACGGGGATGAAGAACTGTTTTTT
TRBJ1-2 . TRBV5-1 . CASSLPQGFGGYTF TGCGCCAGCAGCTTACCACAGGGCTTCGGTGGCTACACCTTC
TRBJ2-7 few TRBV18 . CASSPPPDGYEQYF TGTGCCAGCTCACCACCTCCGGACGGCTACGAGCAGTACTTC
TRBJ2-1 . TRBV20-1 TRBD2 CSAKREGRLKTQFF TGCAGTGCTAAGCGGGAGGGCCGGTTGAAGACCCAGTTCTTC
TRBJ2-7 once TRBV27 . CASSVPGASSYEQYF TGTGCCAGCAGTGTTCCAGGGGCCTCCTCCTACGAGCAGTACTTC
TRBJ2-3 . TRBV5-1 . CASSLENRRTDTQYF TGCGCCAGCAGCTTGGAGAACCGACGCACAGATACGCAGTATTTT
TRBJ2-7 . TRBV20-1 TRBD1 CSVNRGSDSYEQYF TGCAGTGTAAACAGGGGGAGCGACTCCTACGAGCAGTACTTC
TRBJ2-2 . TRBV25-1 TRBD1 CASSEDRGDTGELFF TGTGCCAGCAGTGAAGACAGGGGGGACACCGGGGAGCTGTTTTTT
TRBJ1-2 few TRBV7-2 . CASSSQAGSGYTF TGTGCCAGCAGCTCGCAGGCAGGCTCTGGCTACACCTTC
TRBJ2-3 . TRBV20-1 . CSALRGEGLDTQYF TGCAGTGCTCTACGGGGTGAAGGATTAGATACGCAGTATTTT
TRBJ2-5 . TRBV5-5 TRBD2 CASSLFGTSGRRLGETQYF TGTGCCAGCAGCTTGTTCGGGACTAGCGGGAGACGTCTCGGGGAGACCCAGTACTTC
TRBJ2-1 . TRBV6-5 . CASSYSEGEQFF TGTGCCAGCAGTTACTCGGAGGGGGAGCAGTTCTTC
TRBJ2-3 . TRBV12-3/TRBV12-4 . CASSLSVYTDTQYF TGTGCCAGCAGTTTATCAGTTTACACAGATACGCAGTATTTT
TRBJ2-1 . TRBV27 TRBD2 CASSIAGGFYNEQFF TGTGCCAGCAGTATAGCGGGGGGTTTCTACAATGAGCAGTTCTTC
TRBJ1-2 once TRBV12-3/TRBV12-4 . CASSPGPYYGYTF TGTGCCAGCAGTCCTGGTCCCTACTATGGCTACACCTTC
TRBJ1-5 once TRBV7-8 . CASSSRGGGVWGVNSNQPQHF TGTGCCAGCAGCTCCCGCGGGGGCGGCGTCTGGGGCGTTAATAGCAATCAGCCCCAGCATTTT
TRBJ2-7 few TRBV5-1 . CASSLAEGGFYEQYF TGCGCCAGCAGCTTGGCCGAGGGGGGCTTCTACGAGCAGTACTTC
TRBJ2-3 few TRBV7-3 . CASSTGSRADTQYF TGTGCCAGCAGCACAGGGTCGAGGGCAGATACGCAGTATTTT
TRBJ2-5 few TRBV25-1 TRBD1 CASSDVYRGETQYF TGTGCCAGCAGTGACGTTTACAGGGGGGAGACCCAGTACTTC
TRBJ1-1 once TRBV6-1 . CASSEALQRKGDTEAFF TGTGCCAGCAGTGAAGCGCTTCAGAGGAAGGGGGACACTGAAGCTTTCTTT
TRBJ2-2 . TRBV3-1 TRBD1 CASRSQGAAELFF TGTGCCAGCAGGTCCCAGGGGGCTGCGGAGCTGTTTTTT
TRBJ1-1 . TRBV2 TRBD1 CASKAGGNTEAFF TGTGCCAGCAAGGCAGGGGGGAACACTGAAGCTTTCTTT
TRBJ1-6 many TRBV6-6 . CASSLNRENSPLHF TGTGCCAGCAGCCTTAACAGGGAGAATTCACCCCTCCACTTT
TRBJ1-1 few TRBV20-1 . CSAKQVGGTEAFF TGCAGTGCAAAACAGGTGGGAGGGACTGAAGCTTTCTTT
TRBJ1-5 . TRBV12-3/TRBV12-4 TRBD1 CASTRGQGGGQPQHF TGTGCCAGCACCCGGGGACAGGGCGGGGGGCAGCCCCAGCATTTT
TRBJ2-1 . TRBV11-2 . CASSLGRDTEQFF TGTGCCAGCAGCTTAGGCCGGGACACTGAGCAGTTCTTC
TRBJ1-5 . TRBV7-9 . CASSLQQFNQPQHF TGTGCCAGCAGCCTCCAGCAGTTCAATCAGCCCCAGCATTTT
TRBJ2-3 . TRBV29-1 TRBD2 CSVEVGSGLVDTQYF TGCAGCGTTGAAGTGGGTAGCGGGCTTGTAGATACGCAGTATTTT
TRBJ2-7 few TRBV3-1 . CASSHGGGYYEQYF TGTGCCAGCAGCCATGGGGGGGGCTACTACGAGCAGTACTTC
TRBJ2-7 few TRBV28 TRBD1 CASSRWTGFTYEQYF TGTGCCAGCAGTCGGTGGACAGGGTTTACCTACGAGCAGTACTTC
TRBJ1-1 . TRBV4-3 . CASSQLEEYGTTEAFF TGCGCCAGCAGCCAACTCGAAGAATACGGTACCACTGAAGCTTTCTTT
TRBJ2-5 . TRBV15 . CATSRAGHKLYNEQYF TGTGCCACCAGCAGAGCGGGACACAAACTCTACAATGAGCAGTACTTC
TRBJ1-1 few TRBV6-2/TRBV6-3 . CASSYQTEAFF TGTGCCAGCAGTTACCAGACGGAAGCTTTCTTT
TRBJ2-6 few TRBV4-3 TRBD2 CASSQDVAGVYSGANVLTF TGCGCCAGCAGCCAAGACGTAGCGGGAGTATATTCTGGGGCCAACGTCCTGACTTTC